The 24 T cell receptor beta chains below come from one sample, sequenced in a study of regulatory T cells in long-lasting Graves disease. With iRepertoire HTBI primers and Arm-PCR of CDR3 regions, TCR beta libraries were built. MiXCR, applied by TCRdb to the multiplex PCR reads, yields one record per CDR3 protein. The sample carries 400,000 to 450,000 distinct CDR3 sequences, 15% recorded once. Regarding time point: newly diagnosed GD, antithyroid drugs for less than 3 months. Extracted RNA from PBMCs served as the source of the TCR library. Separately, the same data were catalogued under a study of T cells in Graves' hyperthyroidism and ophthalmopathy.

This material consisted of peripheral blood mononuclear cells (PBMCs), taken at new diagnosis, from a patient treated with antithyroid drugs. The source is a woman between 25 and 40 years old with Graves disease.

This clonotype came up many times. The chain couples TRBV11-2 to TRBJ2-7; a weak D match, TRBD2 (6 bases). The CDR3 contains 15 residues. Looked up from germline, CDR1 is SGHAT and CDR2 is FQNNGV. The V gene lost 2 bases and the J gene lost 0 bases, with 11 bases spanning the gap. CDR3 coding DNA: TGTGCCAGCAGCTTACCTAGCGCCTTCTCCTACGAGCAGTACTTC. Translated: CASSLPSAFSYEQYF.

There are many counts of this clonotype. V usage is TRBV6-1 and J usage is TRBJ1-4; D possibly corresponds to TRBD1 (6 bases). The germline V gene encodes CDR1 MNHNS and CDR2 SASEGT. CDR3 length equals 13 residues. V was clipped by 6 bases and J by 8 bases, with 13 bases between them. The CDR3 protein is CASSRRGDEKLFF. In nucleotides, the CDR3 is TGTGCCAGCAGCCGGAGGGGGGACGAAAAACTGTTTTTT.

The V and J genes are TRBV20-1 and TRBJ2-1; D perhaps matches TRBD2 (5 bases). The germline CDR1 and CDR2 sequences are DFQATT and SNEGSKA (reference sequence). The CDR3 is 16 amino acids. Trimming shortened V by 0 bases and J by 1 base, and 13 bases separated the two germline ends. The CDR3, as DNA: TGCAGTGCTAGAGATGCAGCGGAAGTATCCTACAATGAGCAGTTCTTC. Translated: CSARDAAEVSYNEQFF.

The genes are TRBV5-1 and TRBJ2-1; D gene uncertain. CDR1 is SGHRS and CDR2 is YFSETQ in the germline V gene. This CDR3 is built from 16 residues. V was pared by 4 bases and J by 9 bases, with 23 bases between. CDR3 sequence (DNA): TGCGCCAGCAGCCCATTCCAAGACATACAGCTGGGTGAGCAGTTCTTC. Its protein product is CASSPFQDIQLGEQFF.

DNA for the CDR3: TGCAGTGCTAGGGACAGCCTAAGGTCCGGTGAAAAACTGTTTTTT. This sequence encodes CSARDSLRSGEKLFF. The chain employs TRBV20-1 and TRBJ1-4, with D possibly matching TRBD1 (6 bases). The germline V and J ends were trimmed by 3 bases and 7 bases, with 18 bases remaining between them. This CDR3 spans 15 amino acids. Germline assignment: CDR1 DFQATT and CDR2 SNEGSKA (reference sequence).

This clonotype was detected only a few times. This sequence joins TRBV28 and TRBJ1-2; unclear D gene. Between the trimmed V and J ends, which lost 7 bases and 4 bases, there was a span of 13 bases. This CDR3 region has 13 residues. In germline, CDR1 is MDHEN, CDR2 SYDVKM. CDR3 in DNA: TGTGCCAGCACGTACCAGGAATCCTATGGCTACACCTTC. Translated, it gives CASTYQESYGYTF.

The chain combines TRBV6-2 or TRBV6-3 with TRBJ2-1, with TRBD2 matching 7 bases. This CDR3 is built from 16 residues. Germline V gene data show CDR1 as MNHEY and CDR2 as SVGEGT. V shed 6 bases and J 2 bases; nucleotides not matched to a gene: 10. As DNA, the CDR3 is TGTGCCAGCAGCTTAGTGGCGGGAGCGACCTACAATGAGCAGTTCTTC. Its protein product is CASSLVAGATYNEQFF.

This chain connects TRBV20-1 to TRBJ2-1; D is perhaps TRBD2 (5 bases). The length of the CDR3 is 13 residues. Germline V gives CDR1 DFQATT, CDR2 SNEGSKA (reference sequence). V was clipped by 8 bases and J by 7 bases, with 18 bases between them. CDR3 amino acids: CSTPGQWENEQFF. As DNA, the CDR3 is TGCAGTACCCCCGGCCAGTGGGAGAATGAGCAGTTCTTC.

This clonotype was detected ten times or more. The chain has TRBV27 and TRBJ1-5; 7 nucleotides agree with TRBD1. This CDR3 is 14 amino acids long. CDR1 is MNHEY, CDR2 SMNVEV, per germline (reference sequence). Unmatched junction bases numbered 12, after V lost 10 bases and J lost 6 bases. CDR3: CATQPTGNFQPQHF. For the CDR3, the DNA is TGTGCCACCCAGCCGACAGGGAATTTTCAGCCCCAGCATTTT.

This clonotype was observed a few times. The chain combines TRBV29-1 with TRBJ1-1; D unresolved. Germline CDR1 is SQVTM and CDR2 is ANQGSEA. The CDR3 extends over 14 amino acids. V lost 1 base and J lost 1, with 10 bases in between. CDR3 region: CSVEVVQKNTEAFF. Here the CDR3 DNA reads TGCAGCGTTGAAGTGGTACAGAAGAACACTGAAGCTTTCTTT.

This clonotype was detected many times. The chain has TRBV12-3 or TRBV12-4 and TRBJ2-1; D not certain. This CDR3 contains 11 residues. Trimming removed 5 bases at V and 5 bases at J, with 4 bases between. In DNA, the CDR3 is TGTGCCAGCAGTACTGACAATGAGCAGTTCTTC. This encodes CASSTDNEQFF.

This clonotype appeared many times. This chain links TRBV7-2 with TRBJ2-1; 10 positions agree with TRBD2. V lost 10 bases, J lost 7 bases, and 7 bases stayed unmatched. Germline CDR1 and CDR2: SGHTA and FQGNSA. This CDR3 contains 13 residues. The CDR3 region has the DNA TGTGCCATCCTGGGACTAGCGCTTAATGAGCAGTTCTTC. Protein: CAILGLALNEQFF.

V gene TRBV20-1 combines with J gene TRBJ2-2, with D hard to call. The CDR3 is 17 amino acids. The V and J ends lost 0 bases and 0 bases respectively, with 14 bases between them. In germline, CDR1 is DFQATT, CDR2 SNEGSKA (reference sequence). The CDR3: CSARETVPWANTGELFF. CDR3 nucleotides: TGCAGTGCTAGAGAGACTGTGCCCTGGGCGAACACCGGGGAGCTGTTTTTT.

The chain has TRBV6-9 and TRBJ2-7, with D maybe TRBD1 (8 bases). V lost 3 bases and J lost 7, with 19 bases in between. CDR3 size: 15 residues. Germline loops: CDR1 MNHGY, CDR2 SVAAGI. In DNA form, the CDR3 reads TGTGCCAGCAGTTACCCCCCCGGACAGGGAGGGGAGCAGTACTTC. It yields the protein CASSYPPGQGGEQYF.

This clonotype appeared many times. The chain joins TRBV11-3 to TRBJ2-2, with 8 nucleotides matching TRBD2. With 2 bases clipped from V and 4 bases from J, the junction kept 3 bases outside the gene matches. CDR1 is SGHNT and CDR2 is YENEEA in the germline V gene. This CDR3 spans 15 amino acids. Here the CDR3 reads CASSLRRGATGELFF. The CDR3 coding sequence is TGTGCCAGCAGCTTAAGGCGGGGGGCCACCGGGGAGCTGTTTTTT. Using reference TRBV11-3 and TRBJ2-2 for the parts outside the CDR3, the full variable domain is EAGVVQSPRYKIIEKKQPVAFWCNPISGHNTLYWYLQNLGQGPELLIRYENEEAVDDSQLPKDRFSAERLKGVDSTLKIQPAELGDSAVYLCASSLRRGATGELFFGEGSRLTVL.

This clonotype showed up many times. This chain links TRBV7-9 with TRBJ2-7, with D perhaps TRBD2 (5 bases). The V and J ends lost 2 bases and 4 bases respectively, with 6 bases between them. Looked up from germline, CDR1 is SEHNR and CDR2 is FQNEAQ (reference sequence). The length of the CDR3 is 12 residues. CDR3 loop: CASSLQRYEQYF. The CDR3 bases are TGTGCCAGCAGCTTACAGCGGTACGAGCAGTACTTC.

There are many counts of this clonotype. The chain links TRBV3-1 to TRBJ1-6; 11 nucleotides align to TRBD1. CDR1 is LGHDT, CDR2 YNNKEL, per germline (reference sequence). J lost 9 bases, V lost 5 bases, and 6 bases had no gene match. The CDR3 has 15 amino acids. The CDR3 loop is CASSLRTGGGSPLHF. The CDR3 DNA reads TGTGCCAGCAGCTTGAGGACAGGGGGCGGTTCACCCCTCCACTTT.

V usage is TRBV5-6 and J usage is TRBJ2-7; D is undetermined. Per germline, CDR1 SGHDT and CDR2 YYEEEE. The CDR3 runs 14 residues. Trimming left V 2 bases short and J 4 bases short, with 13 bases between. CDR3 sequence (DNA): TGTGCCAGCAGCTTAGGTCAGGCCTTGTACGAGCAGTACTTC. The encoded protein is CASSLGQALYEQYF.

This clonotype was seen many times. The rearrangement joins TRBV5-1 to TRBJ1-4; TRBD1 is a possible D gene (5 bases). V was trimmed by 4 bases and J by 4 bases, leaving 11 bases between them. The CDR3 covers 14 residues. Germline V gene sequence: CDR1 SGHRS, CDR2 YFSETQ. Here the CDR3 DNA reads TGCGCCAGCAGCCGCGGGGGGATTAATGAAAAACTGTTTTTT. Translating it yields CASSRGGINEKLFF. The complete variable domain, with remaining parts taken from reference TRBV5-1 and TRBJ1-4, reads KAGVTQTPRYLIKTRGQQVTLSCSPISGHRSVSWYQQTPGQGLQFLFEYFSETQRNKGNFPGRFSGRQFSNSRSEMNVSTLELGDSALYLCASSRGGINEKLFFGSGTQLSVL.

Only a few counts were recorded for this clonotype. The CDR3 loop is CSARVDSGRGTDTQYF. In DNA form, the CDR3 reads TGCAGTGCTAGAGTAGATAGCGGGAGGGGAACAGATACGCAGTATTTT. The V gene is TRBV20-1, the J gene TRBJ2-3, with 11 nucleotides matching TRBD2. Per the germline V gene, CDR1 is DFQATT and CDR2 is SNEGSKA (reference sequence). After removal of 1 base from V and 3 bases from J, the junction contained 6 bases not matched to a gene. The CDR3 has 16 residues.

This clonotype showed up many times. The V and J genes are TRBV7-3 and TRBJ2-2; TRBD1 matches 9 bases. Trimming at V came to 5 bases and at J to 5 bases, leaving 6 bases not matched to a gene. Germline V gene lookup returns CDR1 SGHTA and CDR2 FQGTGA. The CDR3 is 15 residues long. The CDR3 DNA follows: TGTGCCAGCAGCGCAACCGGGACAGGGACCGGGGAGCTGTTTTTT. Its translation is CASSATGTGTGELFF.

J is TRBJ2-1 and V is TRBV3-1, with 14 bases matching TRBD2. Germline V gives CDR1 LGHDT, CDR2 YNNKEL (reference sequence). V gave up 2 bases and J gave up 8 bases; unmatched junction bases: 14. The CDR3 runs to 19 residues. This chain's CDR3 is CASSQRTQGLAGVLDEQFF. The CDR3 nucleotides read TGTGCCAGCAGCCAACGAACCCAGGGACTAGCGGGAGTATTGGATGAGCAGTTCTTC.

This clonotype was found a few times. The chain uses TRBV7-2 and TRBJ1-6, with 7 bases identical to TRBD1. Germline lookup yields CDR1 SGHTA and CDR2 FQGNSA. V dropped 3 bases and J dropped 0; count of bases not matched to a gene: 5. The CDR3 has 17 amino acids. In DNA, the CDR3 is TGTGCCAGCAGCTTCGGGACAGCAAGCTCCTATAATTCACCCCTCCACTTT. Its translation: CASSFGTASSYNSPLHF.

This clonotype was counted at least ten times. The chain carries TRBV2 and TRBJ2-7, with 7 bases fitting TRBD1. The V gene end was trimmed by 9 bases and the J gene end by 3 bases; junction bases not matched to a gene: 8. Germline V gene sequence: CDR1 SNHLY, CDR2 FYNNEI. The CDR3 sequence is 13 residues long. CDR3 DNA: TGTGCCAGTAACCGGGACAGCGGCTACGAGCAGTACTTC. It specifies CASNRDSGYEQYF. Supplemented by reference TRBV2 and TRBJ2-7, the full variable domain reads EPEVTQTPSHQVTQMGQEVILRCVPISNHLYFYWYRQILGQKVEFLVSFYNNEISEKSEIFDDQFSVERPDGSNFTLKIRSTKLEDSAMYFCASNRDSGYEQYFGPGTRLTVT.